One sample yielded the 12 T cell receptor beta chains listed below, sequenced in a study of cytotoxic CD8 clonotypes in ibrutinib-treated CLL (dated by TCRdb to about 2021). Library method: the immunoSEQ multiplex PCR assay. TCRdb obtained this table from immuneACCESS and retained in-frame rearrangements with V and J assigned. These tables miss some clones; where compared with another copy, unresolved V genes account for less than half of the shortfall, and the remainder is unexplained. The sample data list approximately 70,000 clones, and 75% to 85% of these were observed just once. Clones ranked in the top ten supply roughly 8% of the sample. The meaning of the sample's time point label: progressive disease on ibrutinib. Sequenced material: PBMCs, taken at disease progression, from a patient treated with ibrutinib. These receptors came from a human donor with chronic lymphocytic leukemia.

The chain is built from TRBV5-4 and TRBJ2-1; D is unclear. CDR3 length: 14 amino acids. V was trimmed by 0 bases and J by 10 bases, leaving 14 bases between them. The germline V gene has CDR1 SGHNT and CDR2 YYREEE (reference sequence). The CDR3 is CASSLGGSSLEQFF. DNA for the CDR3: TGTGCCAGCAGCTTGGGGGGTAGCTCGTTAGAGCAGTTCTTC.

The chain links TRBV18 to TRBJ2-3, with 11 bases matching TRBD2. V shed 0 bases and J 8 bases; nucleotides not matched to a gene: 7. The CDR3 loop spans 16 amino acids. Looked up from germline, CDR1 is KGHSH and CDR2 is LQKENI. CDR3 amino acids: CASSPPGLAVRGTQYF. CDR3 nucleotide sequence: TGTGCCAGCTCACCACCGGGACTAGCGGTGCGTGGTACGCAGTATTTT.

CDR3 region: CASSLGGNYGYTF. CDR3 sequence (DNA): TGCGCCAGCAGCTTGGGGGGGAACTATGGCTACACCTTC. The chain uses TRBV5-1 and TRBJ1-2, with TRBD1 as a possible D gene (5 bases). Germline-derived CDR1 and CDR2 are SGHRS and YFSETQ. Trimming took off 0 bases at V and 2 bases at J, with 5 bases between the two ends. This CDR3 is built from 13 residues.

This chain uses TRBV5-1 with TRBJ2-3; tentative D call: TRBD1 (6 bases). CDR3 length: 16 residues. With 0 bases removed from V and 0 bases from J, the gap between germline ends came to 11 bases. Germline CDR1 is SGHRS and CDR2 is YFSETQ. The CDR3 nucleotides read TGCGCCAGCAGCTTGGCCAGGGGCCGCAGCACAGATACGCAGTATTTT. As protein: CASSLARGRSTDTQYF.

The CDR3 is CASSPAEYGYTF. CDR3 DNA: TGTGCCAGCTCACCGGCAGAGTATGGCTACACCTTC. The chain carries TRBV18 and TRBJ1-2; D is uncertain. CDR1 KGHSH and CDR2 LQKENI come from the germline V gene. V gave up 3 bases and J gave up 5 bases, with 7 bases separating them. CDR3 length: 12 amino acids. Complete variable domain (other parts from reference TRBV18 and TRBJ1-2): NAGVMQNPRHLVRRRGQEARLRCSPMKGHSHVYWYRQLPEEGLKFMVYLQKENIIDESGMPKERFSAEFPKEGPSILRIQQVVRGDSAAYFCASSPAEYGYTFGSGTRLTVV.

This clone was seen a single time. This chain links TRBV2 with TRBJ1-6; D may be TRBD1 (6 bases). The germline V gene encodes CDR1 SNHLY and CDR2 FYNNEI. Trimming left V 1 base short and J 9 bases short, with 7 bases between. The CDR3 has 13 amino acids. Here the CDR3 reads CASSEEGGSPLHF. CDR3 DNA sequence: TGTGCCAGCAGTGAAGAAGGGGGTTCACCCCTCCACTTT.

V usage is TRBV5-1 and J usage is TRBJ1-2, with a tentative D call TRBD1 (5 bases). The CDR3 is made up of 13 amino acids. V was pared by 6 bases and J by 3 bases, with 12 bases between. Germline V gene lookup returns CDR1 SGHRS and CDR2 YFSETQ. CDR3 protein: CASTLGADYGYTF. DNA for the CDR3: TGCGCCAGCACACTTGGGGCGGACTATGGCTACACCTTC.

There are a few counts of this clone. The CDR3: CAWSIREKLFF. In nucleotides, the CDR3 is TGTGCCTGGAGTATCCGGGAAAAACTGTTTTTT. The gene calls are TRBV30 and TRBJ1-4; no reliable D call. The CDR3 loop spans 11 amino acids. The V gene's germline CDR1 is GTSNPN and CDR2 SVGIG (reference sequence). The V and J ends lost 2 bases and 8 bases respectively, with 6 bases between them.

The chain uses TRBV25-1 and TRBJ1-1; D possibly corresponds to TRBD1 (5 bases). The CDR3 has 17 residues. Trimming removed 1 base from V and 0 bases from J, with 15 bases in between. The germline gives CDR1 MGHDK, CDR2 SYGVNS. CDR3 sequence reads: CASSELSFGRVNTEAFF. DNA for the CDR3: TGTGCCAGCAGTGAATTAAGTTTTGGCAGGGTGAACACTGAAGCTTTCTTT.

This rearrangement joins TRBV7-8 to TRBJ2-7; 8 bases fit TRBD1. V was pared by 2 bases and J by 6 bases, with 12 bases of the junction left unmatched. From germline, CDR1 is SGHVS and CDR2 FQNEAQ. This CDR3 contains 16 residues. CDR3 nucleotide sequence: TGTGCCAGCAGCTTACTTAGTGGGCAGGGGGCGTCCGAGCAGTACTTC. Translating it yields CASSLLSGQGASEQYF.

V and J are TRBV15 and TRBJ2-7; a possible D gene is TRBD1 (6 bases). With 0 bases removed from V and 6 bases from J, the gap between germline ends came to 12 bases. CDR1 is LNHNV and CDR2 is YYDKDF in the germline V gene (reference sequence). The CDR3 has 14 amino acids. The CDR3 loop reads CATSRDEDSLEQYF. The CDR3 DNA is TGTGCCACCAGCAGAGACGAGGACAGTCTCGAGCAGTACTTC.

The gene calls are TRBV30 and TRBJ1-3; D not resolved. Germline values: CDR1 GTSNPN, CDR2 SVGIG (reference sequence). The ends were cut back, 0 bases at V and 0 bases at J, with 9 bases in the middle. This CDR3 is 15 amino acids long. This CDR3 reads CAWSVGPSSGNTIYF. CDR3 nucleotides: TGTGCCTGGAGTGTAGGCCCGAGCTCTGGAAACACCATATATTTT.